This entry features one TCR beta chain sequence. From germline, CDR1 is GTSNPN and CDR2 SVGIG (reference sequence). The ends were cut back, 0 bases at V and 0 bases at J, with 11 bases in the middle. The CDR3 sequence is 15 residues long. The data belong to a study of blood T cell repertoires in COVID-19. Study-wide context: The origin of the acute and convalescent COVID-19 samples was the United States, Italy and Spain.

Authors' analysis steps: Amplification of reference gene primers was used by the study to estimate nucleated cell counts. TCRdb's table, derived via immunoSEQ multiplex PCR, lists solely in-frame clones and lacks some. V, J and clone size are those of that table, while D and trimming were read from the DNA. The table has some 150,000 clones, around four fifths seen once. The J gene is TRBJ2-5, the V gene TRBV30, with D tentatively TRBD2 (5 bases). The specimen was PBMCs or T cells enriched from blood (not recorded which). The receptor's source is a woman aged 40 to 49 who had recovered from COVID-19. CDR3 loop: CAWSVGSSHQETQYF. In DNA form, the CDR3 reads TGTGCCTGGAGTGTAGGGTCTAGCCACCAAGAGACCCAGTACTTC. Variable domain in full (rest from reference TRBV30 and TRBJ2-5): SQTIHQWPATLVQPVGSPLSLECTVEGTSNPNLYWYRQAAGRGLQLLFYSVGIGQISSEVPQNLSASRPQDRQFILSSKKLLLSDSGFYLCAWSVGSSHQETQYFGPGTRLLVL.